The rows below give T cell receptor beta chains drawn from one sample of a study of control samples from healthy donors and cancer patients. Only in-frame clones appear in the TCRdb table, and some are missing; sequencing was by immunoSEQ multiplex PCR. The data hold approximately 100,000 clones, with around 88% observed a single time. Material for sequencing was blood. The receptor source for this set is a woman aged 45-59 years in good health. The CDR3 runs from the conserved cysteine through the conserved F or W. A D gene is named only where the DNA matches it firmly. Only some rows state a clone size, as once, few, many or a class for expanded clones.

d_call j_call v_call clone_size cdr3_nt cdr3_aa
TRBD1 TRBJ1-3 TRBV4-3 NA TGCGCCAGCAGCCAAGATAGGAGGACAGGGCCTTTCGAGGCTGGAAACACCATATATTTT CASSQDRRTGPFEAGNTIYF
NA TRBJ1-5 TRBV7-9 NA TGTGCCAGCAGCTTGGGGGGGGCTGTTTATAGCAATCAGCCCCAGCATTTT CASSLGGAVYSNQPQHF
NA TRBJ2-1 TRBV18 many TGTGCCAGCTCACCGGGCAATGAGCAGTTCTTC CASSPGNEQFF
TRBD1 TRBJ2-7 TRBV14 few TGTGCCAGCAGCCAAAACAGGGGACCGGGGTACGAGCAGTACTTC CASSQNRGPGYEQYF
NA TRBJ2-3 TRBV2 NA TGTGCCAGCAGTAGAGGATCAACTAGCACAGATACGCAGTATTTT CASSRGSTSTDTQYF
TRBD2 TRBJ2-1 TRBV4-2 NA TGTGCCAGCAGCCAAGATGTACTAGCGGGAGCCTACAATGAGCAGTTCTTC CASSQDVLAGAYNEQFF
NA TRBJ1-5 TRBV7-8 NA TGTGCCAGCAGCTTAGGAGGGGATCAGCCCCAGCATTTT CASSLGGDQPQHF
NA TRBJ1-6 TRBV7-8 NA TGTGCCAGCGGTCTAAGGGCGGGGGGCTCCTATAATTCACCCCTCCACTTT CASGLRAGGSYNSPLHF
TRBD2 TRBJ2-2 TRBV7-2 NA TGTGCCAGCAGCTTAAGGACTAGCGGGAGCGGGGAGCTGTTTTTT CASSLRTSGSGELFF
NA TRBJ2-6 TRBV7-2 NA TGTGCCAGCAGCTTAGCGCTAAGGGGTAGCTCTGGGGCCAACGTCCTGACTTTC CASSLALRGSSGANVLTF
TRBD1 TRBJ1-1 TRBV6-6 NA TGTGCCAGCAGTCCCGACAGGGGGCTCTTTGGAGCTTTCTTT CASSPDRGLFGAFF
NA TRBJ1-1 TRBV10-1 NA TGCGCCAGCAGTTTCGCCATTGGAAACACTGAAGCTTTCTTT CASSFAIGNTEAFF
TRBD2 TRBJ2-2 TRBV5-4 medium-sized TGTGCCAGCACCCACGGGACTAGCAGTCCCGGGGAGCTGTTTTTT CASTHGTSSPGELFF
NA TRBJ1-5 TRBV19 many TGTGCCAGTAGTCTCCGCGGCAATCAGCCCCAGCATTTT CASSLRGNQPQHF
TRBD1 TRBJ2-1 TRBV7-2 NA TGTGCCAGCAGCCTAGGGACAGGGCCCGAGGAGCAGTTCTTC CASSLGTGPEEQFF
NA TRBJ1-6 TRBV19 few TGTGCCAGTAGTATCGGAGTAGATAATTCACCCCTCCACTTT CASSIGVDNSPLHF
NA TRBJ1-3 TRBV15 NA TGTGCCACCAGCAAAGGACCGAACTCTGGAAACACCATATATTTT CATSKGPNSGNTIYF
NA TRBJ1-3 TRBV14 NA TGTGCCAGCGGTAGGACAGCGGGCTCTGGAAACACCATATATTTT CASGRTAGSGNTIYF
NA TRBJ1-5 TRBV24-1 NA TGTGCCACCAGAGGGCAGGACCATAGCAATCAGCCCCAGCATTTT CATRGQDHSNQPQHF
NA TRBJ1-2 TRBV15 NA TGTGCCACCGTGGGGGCTAGCTATGGCTACACCTTC CATVGASYGYTF
NA TRBJ1-3 TRBV29-1 NA TGCAGCGTGGGAGGGGGTACAGGAAACACCATATATTTT CSVGGGTGNTIYF
NA TRBJ1-3 TRBV14 NA TGTGCCAGCAGCCGACTGGTTGGAGGACTTAGCTCTGGAAACACCATATATTTT CASSRLVGGLSSGNTIYF
TRBD2 TRBJ2-5 TRBV18 NA TGTGCCAGCTCACCACCGGGTAGCGGGAGTGGGGAGACCCAGTACTTC CASSPPGSGSGETQYF
NA TRBJ2-5 TRBV6-5 NA TGTGCCAGCAGTTACGCAGGGCAGTGGGAAGAGACCCAGTACTTC CASSYAGQWEETQYF
NA TRBJ2-1 TRBV5-1 once TGCGCCAGCAGCGGGGGGCTGAGCGATGAGCAGTTCTTC CASSGGLSDEQFF
NA TRBJ1-1 TRBV24-1 NA TGTGCCACCACTCCACTCTGGGGGGAGGGTAACACTGAAGCTTTCTTT CATTPLWGEGNTEAFF
NA TRBJ1-1 TRBV28 NA TGTGCCAGCAGTTCCCTCCTGGGGCTCACTGAAGCTTTCTTT CASSSLLGLTEAFF
NA TRBJ1-1 TRBV5-1 NA TGCGCCAGCAGCTTGGTAGGGCTGAACACTGAAGCTTTCTTT CASSLVGLNTEAFF
NA TRBJ1-2 TRBV7-9 NA TGTGCCAGCAGCTCGTTCCGGGACTCGAATGGCTACACCTTC CASSSFRDSNGYTF